This TCR beta chain was captured by sequencing in a study of cytomegalovirus exposure and HLA in healthy donors. Findings of the study overall: Among TCR beta chains of equal frequency, HLA-associated ones were more clonally expanded in a later analysis. High specificity and sensitivity for cytomegalovirus status were reported for the classifier. Earlier analysis found most TCR beta V segments productive about 90% or about 30% of the time.

Comments on this clone: Its antigen is not known.

The PCR used 60 Vbeta and 13 Jbeta primers. Only in-frame clones appear in the TCRdb table, and some are missing; sequencing was by immunoSEQ multiplex PCR. This sample yields some 180,000 clones, of which over 80% are seen a single time; 1.1% to 1.5% belongs to the top ten. The TCR sequence derives from a girl between 5 and 17 years old in good health and CMV-seropositive. Sequencing used PBMCs.

For the CDR3, the DNA is TGTGCCAGCAGTGAAGGAGCCGACAGGAATCAGCCCCAGCATTTT. It is translated as CASSEGADRNQPQHF. The chain recombines TRBV6-1 with TRBJ1-5, with D possibly being TRBD1 (6 bases). With 1 base removed from V and 4 bases from J, the gap between germline ends came to 11 bases. The CDR3 runs 15 residues. Germline CDR1 and CDR2: MNHNS and SASEGT.